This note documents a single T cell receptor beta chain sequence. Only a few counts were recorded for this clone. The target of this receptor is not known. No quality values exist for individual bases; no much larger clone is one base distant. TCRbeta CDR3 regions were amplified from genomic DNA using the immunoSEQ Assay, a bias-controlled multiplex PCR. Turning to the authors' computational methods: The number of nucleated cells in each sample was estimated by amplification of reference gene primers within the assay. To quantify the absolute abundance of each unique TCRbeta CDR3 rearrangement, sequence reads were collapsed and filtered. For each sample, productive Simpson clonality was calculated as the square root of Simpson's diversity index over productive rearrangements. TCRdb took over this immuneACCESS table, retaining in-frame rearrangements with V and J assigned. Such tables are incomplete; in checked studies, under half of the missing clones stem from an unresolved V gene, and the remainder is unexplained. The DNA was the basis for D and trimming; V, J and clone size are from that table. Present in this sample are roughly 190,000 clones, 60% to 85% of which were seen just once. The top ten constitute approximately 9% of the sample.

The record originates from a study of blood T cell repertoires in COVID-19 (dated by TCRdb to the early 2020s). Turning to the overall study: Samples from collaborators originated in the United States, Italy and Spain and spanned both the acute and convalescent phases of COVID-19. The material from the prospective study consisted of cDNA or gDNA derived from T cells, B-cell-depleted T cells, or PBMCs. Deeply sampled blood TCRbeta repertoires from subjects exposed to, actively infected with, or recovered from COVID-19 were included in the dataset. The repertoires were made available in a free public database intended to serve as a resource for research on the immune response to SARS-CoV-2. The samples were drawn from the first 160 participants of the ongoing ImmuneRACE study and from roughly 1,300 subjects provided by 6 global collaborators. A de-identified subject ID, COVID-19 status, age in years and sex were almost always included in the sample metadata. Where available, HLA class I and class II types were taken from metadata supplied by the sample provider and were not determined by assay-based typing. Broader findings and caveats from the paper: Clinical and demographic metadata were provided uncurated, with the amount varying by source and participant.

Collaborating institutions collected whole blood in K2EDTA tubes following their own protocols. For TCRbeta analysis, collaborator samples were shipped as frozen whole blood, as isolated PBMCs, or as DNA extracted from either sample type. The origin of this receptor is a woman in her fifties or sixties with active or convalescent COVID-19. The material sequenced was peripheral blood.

The CDR3 region: CASSFRGSEAFF. The nucleotides are TGTGCCAGCAGTTTTCGGGGGTCTGAAGCTTTCTTT. This receptor chain uses TRBV27 and TRBJ1-1; 5 matching bases give a weak D call of TRBD1. For CDR1 and CDR2, the germline V gene (reference sequence) lists MNHEY and SMNVEV. From its cysteine to its phenylalanine, the CDR3 spans 12 amino acids. The sequence is cut down to CDR3 DNA, 36 bases in frame from base 1. Cut back by 3 bases and 6 bases, the V and J ends lie 8 bases apart.